Presented here are 28 T cell receptor beta chains from one specimen sequenced in a study of vaccination effects on CD4 cells after COVID-19 (dated 2022 in TCRdb). The antigens of these receptors remain unknown. After around eleven days of culture, CD4+ T cells were isolated with the EasySep CD4+ T cell isolation kit. Participants received two doses of either the BNT162b2 or the mRNA-1273 mRNA SARS-CoV-2 vaccine. The method behind the library was the immunoSEQ multiplex PCR assay. TCRdb stores this immuneACCESS table with in-frame sequences only. Part of the clones is absent; in the studies checked, under half of the shortfall reflects unresolved V genes, and no reason is known for the rest. This sample is represented by roughly 45,000 clones; 72% of them were singletons. The top ten clonotypes cover roughly 9.7% of the sample. The sample consisted of CD4+ T cells from PBMCs cultured without peptide, taken after COVID-19 vaccination. Receptor source: a human donor who received a COVID-19 vaccine.

This clone was picked up a small number of times. The chain is built from TRBV5-1 and TRBJ1-6; 7 bases align to TRBD1. V lost 4 bases, J lost 7 bases, and 8 bases stayed unmatched. The CDR3 consists of 15 residues. From germline, CDR1 is SGHRS and CDR2 YFSETQ. In DNA, the CDR3 is TGCGCCAGCAGCCTGACCTCAGGGGGGAATTCACCCCTCCACTTT. It specifies CASSLTSGGNSPLHF. The full variable domain, completed using reference TRBV5-1 and TRBJ1-6, is KAGVTQTPRYLIKTRGQQVTLSCSPISGHRSVSWYQQTPGQGLQFLFEYFSETQRNKGNFPGRFSGRQFSNSRSEMNVSTLELGDSALYLCASSLTSGGNSPLHFGNGTRLTVT.

The chain is built from TRBV5-1 and TRBJ1-2; no firm D call. CDR3 length: 16 amino acids. V lost 3 bases and J 2 bases, leaving 17 bases between the germline ends. The germline CDR1 and CDR2 sequences are SGHRS and YFSETQ. The CDR3 coding sequence is TGCGCCAGCAGCTCCCGCGCGGGGAAAGACAACTATGGCTACACCTTC. This translates into CASSSRAGKDNYGYTF.

The chain links TRBV19 to TRBJ1-4, with D uncertain. The CDR3 totals 17 residues. The V and J ends lost 5 bases and 4 bases respectively, with 20 bases between them. Germline V gene sequence: CDR1 LNHDA, CDR2 SQIVND (reference sequence). CDR3 residues: CASSRNPIGVINEKLFF. The CDR3 DNA reads TGTGCCAGTAGTCGTAACCCCATTGGGGTGATTAATGAAAAACTGTTTTTT.

V usage is TRBV11-2 and J usage is TRBJ2-1; tentatively, D is TRBD1 or TRBD2 (5 bases each). The CDR3 spans 15 residues. The germline V gene encodes CDR1 SGHAT and CDR2 FQNNGV. Deletions cut 5 bases from V and 5 bases from J, with 16 bases between. For the CDR3, the DNA is TGTGCCAGCAGCCAACCGGGACGGAGAAACAATGAGCAGTTCTTC. Amino acid sequence: CASSQPGRRNNEQFF.

The CDR3: CASSPTHRDGRNTIYF. DNA for the CDR3: TGTGCCAGCTCACCGACGCACCGGGACGGAAGAAACACCATATATTTT. V and J are TRBV18 and TRBJ1-3; D might be TRBD1 (5 bases). The CDR3 runs to 16 residues. The V gene's germline CDR1 is KGHSH and CDR2 LQKENI. V was shortened by 3 bases and J by 5 bases, with 17 bases between the two germline ends.

CDR3 coding DNA: TGTGCCAGCAGTTACACAGGGGGCACCGGGGAGCTGTTTTTT. As protein: CASSYTGGTGELFF. The V gene is TRBV6-6, the J gene TRBJ2-2; 8 bases are a match to TRBD1. V lost 2 bases and J lost 4; bases outside the gene matches: 0. The germline gives CDR1 MNHNY, CDR2 SVGAGI (reference sequence). This CDR3 is built from 14 residues.

The V gene is TRBV18, the J gene TRBJ1-3; D is uncertain. The V gene's germline CDR1 is KGHSH and CDR2 LQKENI. The V gene lost 3 bases and the J gene lost 2 bases, with 8 bases spanning the gap. This CDR3 has 14 amino acids. The CDR3 protein is CASSPGRTGNTIYF. The CDR3 region has the DNA TGTGCCAGCTCACCCGGGAGAACTGGAAACACCATATATTTT.

J is TRBJ2-7 and V is TRBV20-1, with 9 bases aligning to TRBD2. Trimming at V came to 3 bases and at J to 0 bases, leaving 12 bases not matched to a gene. This CDR3 comprises 17 residues. The germline V gene has CDR1 DFQATT and CDR2 SNEGSKA (reference sequence). This chain's CDR3 is CSASRLAGTISSYEQYF. CDR3 sequence (DNA): TGCAGTGCTAGTCGCCTAGCGGGGACGATAAGCTCCTACGAGCAGTACTTC.

The chain joins TRBV6-5 to TRBJ1-2; 8 bases map to TRBD1. The CDR3 spans 15 residues. Unmatched junction bases numbered 11, after V lost 5 bases and J lost 6 bases. Germline values: CDR1 MNHEY, CDR2 SVGAGI. The CDR3 nucleotides are TGTGCCAGCAGTCGCTGGGGGACAGGAGAAGATGGCTACACCTTC. Protein product: CASSRWGTGEDGYTF.

For this clone: Germline is not matched at one junction end, which may reflect a read error. This rearrangement joins TRBV18 to TRBJ1-3; 8 nucleotides match TRBD1. The CDR3 is 17 amino acids. CDR1 and CDR2 (germline): KGHSH, LQKENI. The CDR3 DNA sequence: TGTGCCAGCTCGCCACAGGGGGGGGCCCCCTCTGGAAACACCATATATTTT. This codes for CASSPQGGAPSGNTIYF.

The chain has TRBV27 and TRBJ2-7; D might be TRBD2 (6 bases). Between the trimmed V and J ends, which lost 4 bases and 1 base, there was a span of 26 bases. The CDR3 contains 19 residues. CDR1 MNHEY and CDR2 SMNVEV come from the germline V gene (reference sequence). CDR3 DNA sequence: TGTGCCAGCAGTTCACCCCTCCGTACTAGCAGAGGTAATTCCTACGAGCAGTACTTC. It yields the protein CASSSPLRTSRGNSYEQYF.

The rearrangement joins TRBV3-1 (or the pseudogene TRBV3-2) to TRBJ2-1, with D unclear. V was cut by 1 base and J by 0 bases, with 7 bases left in between. The CDR3 totals 15 residues. Germline values: CDR1 LGHDT, CDR2 YNNKEL (reference sequence). The CDR3 DNA sequence: TGTGCCAGCAGCCAAGTTATGAGCTCCTACAATGAGCAGTTCTTC. Its translation: CASSQVMSSYNEQFF.

This chain links TRBV5-4 with TRBJ2-7; D might be TRBD1 (5 bases). V was pared by 0 bases and J by 2 bases, with 9 bases between. Germline-derived CDR1 and CDR2 are SGHNT and YYREEE (reference sequence). This CDR3 comprises 14 residues. The CDR3 region is CASSLEGHTYEQYF. The CDR3 DNA is TGTGCCAGCAGCTTGGAAGGACACACCTACGAGCAGTACTTC.

In its sample, this clone was seen a few times. The rearrangement joins TRBV7-9 to TRBJ1-1, with D unclear. The CDR3 covers 11 residues. Deletions cut 1 base from V and 7 bases from J, with 4 bases between. Germline CDR1 reads SEHNR; CDR2 reads FQNEAQ (reference sequence). CDR3 loop: CASSLVDEAFF. CDR3 DNA: TGTGCCAGCAGCTTAGTTGATGAAGCTTTCTTT.

This clone was counted only a few times. CDR3 in DNA: TGCGCCAGCGGGTCACAAGACAGGGGATGGTACTTC. Translating it yields CASGSQDRGWYF. The chain links TRBV10-2 to TRBJ2-7, with TRBD1 identical over 8 bases. V trimming: 8 bases; J trimming: 12 bases; junction bases outside the gene matches: 12. This CDR3 has 12 residues. CDR1 is WSHSY and CDR2 is SAAADI in the germline V gene.

This chain links TRBV5-1 with TRBJ2-1; D possibly corresponds to TRBD1 (5 bases). The CDR3 spans 16 residues. CDR1 is SGHRS, CDR2 YFSETQ, per germline. Trimming cost V 5 bases and J 2 bases, with 17 bases left between them. The CDR3 loop reads CASSRGNSQAYNEQFF. CDR3 in DNA: TGCGCCAGCAGTAGGGGAAACAGTCAGGCCTACAATGAGCAGTTCTTC.

This clone has just one count. V is TRBV6-1 and J is TRBJ1-3; D gene ambiguous. Germline V CDR1 and CDR2: MNHNS, SASEGT. The V gene lost 0 bases and the J gene lost 6 bases, with 6 bases spanning the gap. The CDR3 totals 13 residues. The CDR3 nucleotides read TGTGCCAGCAGTGAAGCGAATGAAAACACCATATATTTT. It translates to CASSEANENTIYF.

The rearrangement uses TRBV4-1 and TRBJ2-3, with 9 bases lining up with TRBD2. From germline, CDR1 is MGHRA and CDR2 YSYEKL. J lost 6 bases, V lost 0 bases, and 10 bases had no gene match. This CDR3 has 17 amino acids. CDR3 residues: CASSQELRAGGLDTQYF. For the CDR3, the DNA is TGCGCCAGCAGCCAAGAACTCAGGGCGGGGGGGCTCGATACGCAGTATTTT.

This clone showed up just a few times. This chain connects TRBV10-1 to TRBJ2-2; 7 positions agree with TRBD2. Germline CDR1 reads WNHNN; CDR2 reads SYGVQD (reference sequence). Trimming cost V 4 bases and J 4 bases; bases outside gene matches: 12. The CDR3 runs 17 residues. This chain's CDR3 is CASSVNGGDRSTGELFF. The CDR3 region has the DNA TGCGCCAGCAGTGTAAATGGGGGGGATCGATCCACCGGGGAGCTGTTTTTT.

CDR3 protein: CASSYSDSSYEQYF. The CDR3 region has the DNA TGTGCCAGCAGTTATTCTGACAGCTCCTACGAGCAGTACTTC. The rearrangement uses TRBV6-2 or TRBV6-3 and TRBJ2-7; a possible D gene is TRBD1 (5 bases). The CDR3 length is 14 residues. The ends were cut back, 3 bases at V and 0 bases at J, with 9 bases in the middle. CDR1 and CDR2 from the germline V gene are MNHEY and SVGEGT.

V usage is TRBV5-1 and J usage is TRBJ1-1; D is perhaps TRBD1 (6 bases). This CDR3 comprises 14 residues. Trimming cost V 7 bases and J 2 bases, with 15 bases left between them. Germline CDR1 reads SGHRS; CDR2 reads YFSETQ. DNA for the CDR3: TGCGCCAGCCTGGGGACACCGGGAAACACTGAAGCTTTCTTT. Its protein is CASLGTPGNTEAFF.

There are a few counts of this clone. This chain joins TRBV4-2 and TRBJ1-1; D uncertain. Trimming pared 5 bases from V and 11 bases from J, leaving 15 bases between. The CDR3 length is 12 residues. The V gene's germline CDR1 is LGHNA and CDR2 YNFKEQ. CDR3 protein: CASSKGRLVAFF. For the CDR3, the DNA is TGTGCCAGCAGCAAAGGACGACTCGTGGCTTTCTTT.

This clone has a handful of counts. The chain carries TRBV5-1 and TRBJ1-1; D may be TRBD1 (5 bases). This CDR3 region has 14 residues. Between the trimmed V and J ends, which lost 4 bases and 4 bases, there was a span of 14 bases. CDR1 is SGHRS, CDR2 YFSETQ, per germline. In DNA, the CDR3 is TGCGCCAGCAGCGTAGGGGAGTTTGTCACTGAAGCTTTCTTT. Residues: CASSVGEFVTEAFF.

V is TRBV3-1 (or the pseudogene TRBV3-2) and J is TRBJ2-2; D unclear. Germline CDR1 and CDR2: LGHDT and YNNKEL (reference sequence). The CDR3 runs to 12 residues. Trimming shortened V by 2 bases and J by 5 bases, and 3 bases separated the two germline ends. The CDR3 loop is CASSQLTGELFF. CDR3 in DNA: TGTGCCAGCAGCCAATTAACCGGGGAGCTGTTTTTT.

In this sample, this clone turned up once. This sequence joins TRBV3-1 (or the pseudogene TRBV3-2) and TRBJ2-1; D uncertain. The CDR3 is made up of 13 amino acids. Germline loops: CDR1 LGHDT, CDR2 YNNKEL (reference sequence). Trimming removed 1 base from V and 5 bases from J, with 6 bases in between. The CDR3 nucleotides are TGTGCCAGCAGCCAAGTCCTAAACAATGAGCAGTTCTTC. It translates to CASSQVLNNEQFF.

The gene calls are TRBV6-1 and TRBJ1-5; TRBD1 aligns across 7 bases. CDR1 MNHNS and CDR2 SASEGT come from the germline V gene. The CDR3 loop spans 16 amino acids. With 0 bases clipped from V and 6 bases from J, the junction kept 8 bases outside the gene matches. CDR3 protein: CASSEALGTAGQPQHF. CDR3 in DNA: TGTGCCAGCAGTGAAGCCTTGGGGACAGCAGGTCAGCCCCAGCATTTT.

The chain carries TRBV18 and TRBJ2-5; 8 positions agree with TRBD2. CDR1 and CDR2 from the germline V gene are KGHSH and LQKENI. The CDR3 has 14 residues. Losses at the gene ends were 5 bases for V and 5 bases for J; bases not matched to a gene: 7. Here the CDR3 DNA reads TGTGCCAGCTCAGCCCGGGAGGGCCGGGAGACCCAGTACTTC. This codes for CASSAREGRETQYF.

V gene TRBV29-1 combines with J gene TRBJ2-1; 7 positions match TRBD1. Unmatched junction bases numbered 11, after V lost 5 bases and J lost 1 base. Per germline, CDR1 SQVTM and CDR2 ANQGSEA. CDR3 length: 16 residues. The CDR3 loop is CSVYPTGERSYNEQFF. The CDR3 DNA reads TGCAGCGTTTACCCAACAGGGGAGAGATCCTACAATGAGCAGTTCTTC.